A selection of T cell receptor beta chains follows, all from one sample in a study of cytomegalovirus exposure and HLA in healthy donors. Repertoires were generated with immunoSEQ multiplex PCR, while TCRdb's copy carries only in-frame clones and drops some. The sample consists of 200,000 to 300,000 clones, roughly 86% of them appearing once. Sequencing input: PBMCs. Receptors were obtained from a woman under 40 in good health and CMV-seropositive. Both conserved end residues are part of each CDR3. A D gene is named only where the DNA matches it firmly.

J gene | D gene | V gene | CDR3 protein | CDR3 DNA
TRBJ2-2 | NA | TRBV6-5 | CASSYSPSGTGELFF | TGTGCCAGCAGTTACTCGCCTTCGGGCACCGGGGAGCTGTTTTTT
TRBJ2-3 | TRBD2 | TRBV2 | CASSDGLGDTQYF | TGTGCCAGCAGTGACGGACTAGGCGATACGCAGTATTTT
TRBJ2-2 | TRBD1 | TRBV15 | CATSRTLPGTGRNTGELFF | TGTGCCACCAGCAGAACCTTACCCGGGACAGGGAGGAACACCGGGGAGCTGTTTTTT
TRBJ2-3 | TRBD2 | TRBV4-1 | CASSQDPGLAVLTDTQYF | TGCGCCAGCAGCCAAGATCCAGGACTAGCGGTATTGACAGATACGCAGTATTTT
TRBJ2-7 | TRBD2 | TRBV27 | CASSLYASGSSLGGQYF | TGTGCCAGCAGTTTGTATGCTAGCGGGAGCTCCTTGGGCGGGCAGTACTTC
TRBJ1-3 | NA | TRBV27 | CASSLLPQDTIYF | TGTGCCAGCAGTTTGCTCCCTCAGGACACCATATATTTT
TRBJ2-2 | TRBD2 | TRBV27 | CATLGLAGSGELFF | TGTGCCACCTTAGGACTAGCGGGTTCCGGGGAGCTGTTTTTT
TRBJ1-1 | NA | TRBV18 | CASSPQASQGAFF | TGTGCCAGCTCACCGCAGGCCTCGCAAGGAGCTTTCTTT
TRBJ2-1 | NA | TRBV5-1 | CASSLNEGVDEQFF | TGCGCCAGCAGTCTGAATGAGGGGGTTGATGAGCAGTTCTTC
TRBJ2-2 | TRBD2 | TRBV9 | CASSTGLAGDPTGELFF | TGTGCCAGCAGCACGGGACTAGCGGGAGATCCCACCGGGGAGCTGTTTTTT
TRBJ1-1 | NA | TRBV28 | CASKGGGRVEAFF | TGTGCCAGTAAAGGGGGGGGAAGGGTTGAAGCTTTCTTT
TRBJ2-5 | TRBD2 | TRBV10-3 | CAITPGTSETQYF | TGTGCCATCACCCCCGGGACTAGTGAGACCCAGTACTTC
TRBJ2-1 | NA | TRBV20-1 | CSASRYNEQFF | TGCAGTGCTAGCAGGTACAATGAGCAGTTCTTC
TRBJ2-1 | TRBD1 | TRBV7-3 | CASSPGQGLGEQFF | TGTGCCAGCAGCCCCGGACAGGGATTGGGTGAGCAGTTCTTC
TRBJ1-1 | NA | TRBV5-1 | CASSFQGFGTEAFF | TGCGCCAGCAGCTTCCAGGGTTTCGGCACTGAAGCTTTCTTT
TRBJ1-1 | TRBD1 | TRBV5-1 | CASSPTTGLNTEAFF | TGCGCCAGCAGCCCCACGACAGGGCTGAACACTGAAGCTTTCTTT
TRBJ1-3 | TRBD1 | TRBV7-2 | CASSLAGQGNSGNTIYF | TGTGCCAGCAGCTTAGCGGGACAGGGCAACTCTGGAAACACCATATATTTT
TRBJ2-3 | NA | TRBV27 | CASMGQDTDTQYF | TGTGCCAGCATGGGACAAGACACAGATACGCAGTATTTT
TRBJ2-3 | TRBD1 | TRBV19 | CASSRQGRPTDTQYF | TGTGCCAGTAGTCGACAGGGACGACCCACAGATACGCAGTATTTT
TRBJ2-3 | TRBD1 | TRBV13 | CASSPWTGTGASTDTQYF | TGTGCCAGCAGCCCCTGGACCGGGACAGGGGCTTCCACAGATACGCAGTATTTT